These T cell receptor beta chains were read from a single sample in a study of technical replicates of blood from a few donors. Clones were sequenced by immunoSEQ multiplex PCR, and TCRdb holds only the in-frame ones, with some missing. This sample has 45,000 to 60,000 clones, with approximately 94% found just once. The material sequenced was T cells isolated from PBMCs. These TCRs come from a human donor in good health. The CDR3 runs from the conserved cysteine through the conserved F or W. A D gene is named only where the DNA matches it firmly. Only part of the rows carry a size: once, few, many, or a class if the clone is expanded.

j_call | d_call | v_call | clone_size | cdr3_aa | cdr3_nt
TRBJ2-7 | NA | TRBV27 | NA | CASRGLPPYEQYF | TGTGCCAGCCGAGGACTACCGCCCTACGAGCAGTACTTC
TRBJ2-7 | NA | TRBV25-1 | NA | CASSEQGRDEQYF | TGTGCCAGCAGTGAACAGGGGCGGGACGAGCAGTACTTC
TRBJ2-7 | NA | TRBV13 | NA | CASSSSGDEQYF | TGTGCCAGCAGCTCGTCAGGCGACGAGCAGTACTTC
TRBJ2-7 | NA | TRBV30 | NA | CAWRGLSLYEQYF | TGTGCCTGGAGAGGACTGTCTCTATACGAGCAGTACTTC
TRBJ2-7 | TRBD1 | TRBV2 | NA | CASTDQDRVTYEQYF | TGTGCCAGCACCGACCAGGACAGGGTGACCTACGAGCAGTACTTC
TRBJ1-4 | NA | TRBV19 | NA | CASSIAAGTNEKLFF | TGTGCCAGTAGTATTGCTGCCGGGACTAATGAAAAACTGTTTTTT
TRBJ2-1 | TRBD1 | TRBV15 | NA | CATSGDRGSYNEQFF | TGTGCCACCAGCGGCGACAGGGGCTCCTACAATGAGCAGTTCTTC
TRBJ2-7 | NA | TRBV29-1 | NA | CSVDLDSDMEPYEQYF | TGCAGCGTAGACTTGGACTCTGACATGGAACCCTACGAGCAGTACTTC
TRBJ1-1 | TRBD1 | TRBV29-1 | NA | CSAYKPGQENTEAFF | TGCAGCGCCTACAAACCGGGACAGGAGAACACTGAAGCTTTCTTT
TRBJ1-2 | NA | TRBV5-4 | NA | CASSLSGWGYTF | TGTGCCAGCAGCTTGTCAGGCTGGGGCTACACCTTC
TRBJ2-1 | NA | TRBV27 | NA | CASSLAGTIYNEQFF | TGTGCCAGCAGTTTAGCGGGAACGATCTACAATGAGCAGTTCTTC
TRBJ2-7 | NA | TRBV5-1 | NA | CASSLERASYEQYF | TGCGCCAGCAGCTTGGAGAGGGCCTCCTACGAGCAGTACTTC
TRBJ1-2 | NA | TRBV5-6 | NA | CASTQENLRSYTF | TGTGCCAGCACTCAAGAGAACCTTCGTAGCTACACCTTC
TRBJ2-7 | TRBD2 | TRBV7-3 | NA | CASSPSGSYGEQYF | TGTGCCAGCAGCCCTAGCGGGAGCTACGGGGAGCAGTACTTC
TRBJ2-5 | TRBD2 | TRBV25-1 | NA | CASGPLGSGNQETQYF | TGTGCCAGCGGCCCTCTTGGCAGCGGGAATCAAGAGACCCAGTACTTC
TRBJ2-7 | TRBD1 | TRBV28 | NA | CATLGQGYEQYF | TGTGCCACCTTGGGACAGGGCTACGAGCAGTACTTC
TRBJ1-1 | TRBD1 | TRBV5-4 | NA | CASSPEGTGAYTVF | TGTGCCAGCAGCCCTGAAGGGACAGGGGCCTACACGGTCTTT
TRBJ2-3 | TRBD2 | TRBV5-6 | NA | CASSLGVAGVETQYF | TGTGCCAGCAGCCTAGGGGTAGCGGGAGTTGAGACGCAGTATTTT
TRBJ1-1 | NA | TRBV7-9 | NA | CASSLGGGRVKNTEAFF | TGTGCCAGCAGCTTAGGGGGGGGCAGGGTCAAGAACACTGAAGCTTTCTTT
TRBJ2-7 | TRBD2 | TRBV18 | once | CASSPLAGGRYEQYF | TGTGCCAGCTCACCACTGGCGGGAGGGCGATACGAGCAGTACTTC
TRBJ2-7 | NA | TRBV28 | NA | CASSFNYEQYF | TGTGCCAGCAGTTTCAACTACGAGCAGTACTTC
TRBJ2-3 | TRBD2 | TRBV11-1 | once | CASSQTSGRPTDTQYF | TGTGCCAGCAGCCAGACTAGCGGGAGGCCCACAGATACGCAGTATTTT